The 16 T cell receptor beta chains presented below share a single source sample, sequenced in a study of T cell responses to AZD1222 COVID-19 vaccine (dated by TCRdb to the early 2020s). The time point label on this specimen signifies: baseline before first vaccination. Receptors were amplified or captured by the immunoSEQ multiplex PCR assay. TCRdb took over this immuneACCESS table, retaining in-frame rearrangements with V and J assigned. Such tables are incomplete; in checked studies, under half of the missing clones stem from an unresolved V gene, and the remainder is unexplained. The sample contains about 100,000 clones, around 87% of them found a single time. Of the sample, about 16% falls within the top ten clones. Source: peripheral blood, taken on day 0 of AZD1222 vaccination. The receptors were gathered from an adult in good health.

The V call is TRBV10-3, the J call TRBJ1-1; D is possibly TRBD1 (6 bases). Germline CDR1 is ENHRY and CDR2 is SYGVKD. V lost 10 bases to trimming and J lost 0 bases, with 24 bases between them. The CDR3 consists of 17 residues. CDR3 amino acids: CATYSPDGGYMNTEAFF. The CDR3 nucleotides read TGTGCCACCTACTCGCCCGACGGGGGCTACATGAACACTGAAGCTTTCTTT.

The chain is built from TRBV11-2 and TRBJ2-3; D is unclear. CDR3 length: 15 residues. In germline, CDR1 is SGHAT, CDR2 FQNNGV. V lost 1 base and J lost 6, with 14 bases in between. This CDR3 reads CASSLGVVRLDTQYF. CDR3 DNA sequence: TGTGCCAGCAGCTTAGGGGTGGTCCGCCTTGATACGCAGTATTTT.

The rearrangement links TRBV7-6 to TRBJ1-6, with D unresolved. Germline assignment: CDR1 SGHVS and CDR2 FNYEAQ. The V gene lost 1 base and the J gene lost 0 bases, with 10 bases spanning the gap. CDR3 length: 17 residues. The CDR3 bases are TGTGCCAGCAGCTTAGGGGCAGTTAGCTCCTATAATTCACCCCTCCACTTT. It codes for CASSLGAVSSYNSPLHF.

V is TRBV7-3 and J is TRBJ2-2, with TRBD1 identical over 10 bases. V trimming: 0 bases; J trimming: 7 bases; junction bases outside the gene matches: 11. The CDR3 runs to 18 residues. CDR1 and CDR2 (germline): SGHTA, FQGTGA. For the CDR3, the DNA is TGTGCCAGCAGCTTAACCGGGACAGGGGATCGGGTAGACGGGGAGCTGTTTTTT. Its translation is CASSLTGTGDRVDGELFF.

This chain uses TRBV18 with TRBJ1-2; D perhaps matches TRBD1 (5 bases). With 3 bases removed from V and 6 bases from J, the gap between germline ends came to 17 bases. The V gene's germline CDR1 is KGHSH and CDR2 LQKENI. CDR3 size: 15 residues. The CDR3 here is CASSPDPGAEHGYTF. CDR3 DNA: TGTGCCAGCTCACCGGACCCCGGGGCGGAACATGGCTACACCTTC.

The CDR3 loop is CASSPSGLNTGELFF. CDR3 nucleotides: TGTGCCAGCAGTCCTAGCGGGCTTAACACCGGGGAGCTGTTTTTT. The V gene is TRBV27, the J gene TRBJ2-2, with TRBD2 matching over 8 bases. This CDR3 region has 15 residues. Germline V gene lookup returns CDR1 MNHEY and CDR2 SMNVEV (reference sequence). Trimming cost V 5 bases and J 2 bases; bases outside gene matches: 4.

V and J are TRBV29-1 and TRBJ1-1; D is possibly TRBD1 (6 bases). The CDR3 loop spans 14 amino acids. The ends were cut back, 1 base at V and 5 bases at J, with 14 bases in the middle. Germline V gene data show CDR1 as SQVTM and CDR2 as ANQGSEA. The CDR3 sequence: CSVEGDTGRTEAFF. Written as DNA, the CDR3 is TGCAGCGTTGAAGGGGACACGGGGAGGACTGAAGCTTTCTTT.

This clone was picked up a small number of times. The chain combines TRBV7-2 with TRBJ1-1, with TRBD1 matching 9 bases. Germline values: CDR1 SGHTA, CDR2 FQGNSA. The CDR3 is made up of 17 amino acids. J was trimmed by 4 bases and V by 5 bases; bases with no gene match: 14. The CDR3 DNA sequence: TGTGCCAGCAGCCAGGGACAGGGCTTTGTTAGGGTCACTGAAGCTTTCTTT. Its protein product is CASSQGQGFVRVTEAFF.

This clone was seen only a few times. V and J are TRBV9 and TRBJ2-5; perhaps TRBD2 as D (6 bases). The CDR3 has 15 residues. With 0 bases removed from V and 3 bases from J, the gap between germline ends came to 12 bases. CDR1 and CDR2 from the germline V gene are SGDLS and YYNGEE. The CDR3 nucleotides are TGTGCCAGCAGCGTAGATTCTAGCGCGAAAGAGACCCAGTACTTC. Translating it yields CASSVDSSAKETQYF.

As DNA, the CDR3 is TGTGCCAGCAGCAGGACCCACCGGGACACTGAAGCTTTCTTT. It codes for CASSRTHRDTEAFF. The chain links TRBV6-5 to TRBJ1-1; D is unclear. Trimming pared 6 bases from V and 3 bases from J, leaving 14 bases between. The CDR3 extends over 14 amino acids. The germline gives CDR1 MNHEY, CDR2 SVGAGI.

This clone is a singleton in its sample. The chain recombines TRBV19 with TRBJ1-5; 8 nucleotides line up with TRBD1. This CDR3 has 16 residues. Trimming removed 4 bases from V and 4 bases from J; junction bases left unmatched: 9. Germline CDR1 LNHDA, CDR2 SQIVND (reference sequence). CDR3 in amino acids: CASSTGDRLGNQPQHF. DNA of the CDR3: TGTGCCAGTAGTACAGGGGACAGGTTGGGAAATCAGCCCCAGCATTTT. Combining the CDR3 with reference TRBV19 and TRBJ1-5 gives the whole variable domain DGGITQSPKYLFRKEGQNVTLSCEQNLNHDAMYWYRQDPGQGLRLIYYSQIVNDFQKGDIAEGYSVSREKKESFPLTVTSAQKNPTAFYLCASSTGDRLGNQPQHFGDGTRLSIL.

J is TRBJ1-6 and V is TRBV3-1 (or the pseudogene TRBV3-2); D gene unclear. This CDR3 region has 15 residues. The V end was cut by 0 bases, the J end by 10 bases, with 13 bases between. Germline V lookup: CDR1 LGHDT, CDR2 YNNKEL (reference sequence). CDR3 protein: CASSQDSGRGSPLHF. DNA of the CDR3: TGTGCCAGCAGCCAAGACAGCGGACGCGGGTCACCCCTCCACTTT.

V and J are TRBV30 and TRBJ1-1; perhaps TRBD1 as D (5 bases). Trimming shortened V by 5 bases and J by 6 bases, and 13 bases separated the two germline ends. Looked up from germline, CDR1 is GTSNPN and CDR2 is SVGIG (reference sequence). CDR3 length: 12 residues. DNA of the CDR3: TGTGCCTGGGGTCCGGGGGTCGCTGAAGCTTTCTTT. Protein: CAWGPGVAEAFF.

The genes are TRBV3-1 (or the pseudogene TRBV3-2) and TRBJ1-1; D is undetermined. The germline V gene encodes CDR1 LGHDT and CDR2 YNNKEL (reference sequence). This CDR3 is built from 14 residues. Trimming removed 0 bases from V and 11 bases from J, with 16 bases in between. CDR3 nucleotide sequence: TGTGCCAGCAGCCAAGAAGTTGGTGGCCGCCGGGCTTTCTTT. Protein: CASSQEVGGRRAFF.

Only one count was recorded for this clone. The chain recombines TRBV9 with TRBJ2-7; D ambiguous. Trimming shortened V by 4 bases and J by 7 bases, and 24 bases separated the two germline ends. The CDR3 consists of 16 residues. In germline, CDR1 is SGDLS, CDR2 YYNGEE. CDR3 bases: TGTGCCAGCAGCTCCACCCCCGGTCTAGTGGTGTGGGAGCAGTACTTC. Protein sequence: CASSSTPGLVVWEQYF.

The chain has TRBV2 and TRBJ2-7, with TRBD1 identical over 7 bases. The CDR3 consists of 12 residues. Trimming at V came to 7 bases and at J to 6 bases, leaving 6 bases not matched to a gene. Germline V CDR1 and CDR2: SNHLY, FYNNEI. The CDR3 is CASNQGVSEQYF. As DNA, the CDR3 is TGTGCCAGCAACCAGGGGGTGTCCGAGCAGTACTTC.